The 25 T cell receptor beta chains below come from one sample, sequenced in a study of cytomegalovirus exposure and HLA in healthy donors. The PCR contained 60 Vbeta and 13 Jbeta primers. Only in-frame clones appear in the TCRdb table, and some are missing; sequencing was by immunoSEQ multiplex PCR. The sample has 60,000 to 70,000 clones. Sequenced material: PBMCs. These receptors all stem from a boy younger than 18 in good health and CMV-seronegative.

The chain recombines TRBV4-1 with TRBJ1-4; no definite D call. The CDR3 spans 14 residues. V lost 4 bases and J lost 4, with 10 bases in between. CDR1 and CDR2 from the germline V gene are MGHRA and YSYEKL. CDR3 sequence (DNA): TGCGCCAGCAGCCCTGAGGCACGTAATGAAAAACTGTTTTTT. This gives the protein CASSPEARNEKLFF.

V and J are TRBV6-1 and TRBJ2-7, with 7 bases aligning to TRBD1. V lost 9 bases and J lost 0; bases outside the gene matches: 11. Germline CDR1 MNHNS, CDR2 SASEGT. This CDR3 has 15 amino acids. CDR3 loop: CASFSDRVGSYEQYF. The CDR3 DNA is TGTGCCAGTTTCTCCGACAGGGTCGGCTCCTACGAGCAGTACTTC.

V and J are TRBV5-1 and TRBJ2-1; tentatively, D is TRBD2 (7 bases). Trimming removed 0 bases from V and 3 bases from J, with 22 bases in between. CDR1 is SGHRS, CDR2 YFSETQ, per germline. CDR3 length: 19 residues. In DNA form, the CDR3 reads TGCGCCAGCAGCTTGGTGGCAGGGGATCGAGCGGGGAACTACAATGAGCAGTTCTTC. Translation: CASSLVAGDRAGNYNEQFF.

The DNA of the CDR3 is TGTGCCAGCAGCGTAGGGGGGGGCAGGACCCACGAGCAGTACTTC. Amino acid sequence: CASSVGGGRTHEQYF. The chain uses TRBV9 and TRBJ2-7; D is possibly TRBD2 (7 bases). This CDR3 is 15 amino acids long. Germline V lookup: CDR1 SGDLS, CDR2 YYNGEE. Trimming stripped 0 bases from V and 5 bases from J, with 15 bases between.

V is TRBV19 and J is TRBJ2-1; weak D call: TRBD1 (6 bases). The CDR3 spans 15 residues. Per the germline V gene, CDR1 is LNHDA and CDR2 is SQIVND (reference sequence). V lost 4 bases, J lost 0 bases, and 10 bases lay in between. CDR3 amino acids: CASSTRDISYNEQFF. The CDR3 DNA reads as TGTGCCAGTAGTACCCGGGACATCTCCTACAATGAGCAGTTCTTC.

The V gene is TRBV19, the J gene TRBJ2-7, with no clear D. V lost 7 bases and J lost 0, with 10 bases in between. CDR3 size: 13 residues. Germline V CDR1 and CDR2: LNHDA, SQIVND (reference sequence). The CDR3, as DNA: TGTGCCAGTAAAGCGAGGAGCTCCTACGAGCAGTACTTC. This codes for CASKARSSYEQYF.

This sequence joins TRBV29-1 and TRBJ2-1; D not certain. V gave up 0 bases and J gave up 9 bases, with 9 bases separating them. CDR1 is SQVTM and CDR2 is ANQGSEA in the germline V gene. This CDR3 has 12 amino acids. The CDR3 DNA reads TGCAGCGTTGAAGAAGTGTATAGTGAGCAGTTCTTC. It yields the protein CSVEEVYSEQFF.

This CDR3 is CASSLGGRAFF. CDR3 sequence (DNA): TGTGCCAGCAGCCTGGGGGGGAGGGCGTTCTTC. The rearrangement joins TRBV4-2 to TRBJ2-1, with 7 bases identical to TRBD2. The germline CDR1 and CDR2 sequences are LGHNA and YNFKEQ. The CDR3 length is 11 residues. V gave up 4 bases and J gave up 15 bases; unmatched junction bases: 6.

The CDR3: CASSLGEAHYNEQFF. The DNA for the CDR3 is TGTGCCAGCAGCTTAGGGGAGGCCCATTACAATGAGCAGTTCTTC. The genes are TRBV11-2 and TRBJ2-1; perhaps TRBD2 as D (6 bases). Deletions cut 1 base from V and 4 bases from J, with 11 bases between. Germline assignment: CDR1 SGHAT and CDR2 FQNNGV. CDR3 length: 15 amino acids.

The V and J genes are TRBV27 and TRBJ1-1, with D uncertain. Germline CDR1 is MNHEY and CDR2 is SMNVEV (reference sequence). V gave up 0 bases and J gave up 0 bases, with 8 bases separating them. This CDR3 spans 15 amino acids. CDR3 in amino acids: CASSLSGGLNTEAFF. The DNA of the CDR3 is TGTGCCAGCAGTTTATCGGGCGGGTTGAACACTGAAGCTTTCTTT.

Comment on this clone: The identical CDR3 is also encoded by other nucleotide sequences in the sample. The chain is built from TRBV7-9 and TRBJ1-1; D unclear. CDR3 size: 10 residues. The germline V gene encodes CDR1 SEHNR and CDR2 FQNEAQ (reference sequence). The V end was cut by 3 bases, the J end by 6 bases, with 2 bases between. CDR3: CASSFAEAFF. DNA for the CDR3: TGTGCCAGCAGCTTCGCTGAAGCTTTCTTT. The complete variable domain, with remaining parts taken from reference TRBV7-9 and TRBJ1-1, reads DTGVSQNPRHKITKRGQNVTFRCDPISEHNRLYWYRQTLGQGPEFLTYFQNEAQLEKSRLLSDRFSAERPKGSFSTLEIQRTEQGDSAMYLCASSFAEAFFGQGTRLTVV.

The CDR3 region has the DNA TGTGCCAGCAGTTTTGGACAGGGCACAGATACGCAGTATTTT. As protein: CASSFGQGTDTQYF. The chain carries TRBV27 and TRBJ2-3, with 7 bases that match TRBD1. The CDR3 runs 14 residues. Germline V CDR1 and CDR2: MNHEY, SMNVEV (reference sequence). Unmatched junction bases numbered 1, after V lost 3 bases and J lost 1 base.

The rearrangement joins TRBV10-3 to TRBJ2-1; D perhaps matches TRBD2 (6 bases). Trimming took 10 bases from V and 6 from J, leaving 19 bases between them. The CDR3 extends over 14 amino acids. Germline CDR1 is ENHRY and CDR2 is SYGVKD. CDR3 sequence: CATKGLLLSNEQFF. The DNA of the CDR3 is TGTGCCACAAAAGGACTACTCCTCTCCAATGAGCAGTTCTTC.

This rearrangement joins TRBV4-1 to TRBJ2-7, with TRBD1 matching 7 bases. V lost 0 bases, J lost 6 bases, and 5 bases stayed unmatched. The CDR3 length is 14 residues. Germline V gene data show CDR1 as MGHRA and CDR2 as YSYEKL. CDR3 DNA: TGCGCCAGCAGCCAAGATGGGACAGTGGGCGAGCAGTACTTC. Its translation is CASSQDGTVGEQYF.

The CDR3 DNA reads as TGTGCCGGGGGGGGGCAAGGTTACAATGAGCAGTTCTTC. Translation: CAGGGQGYNEQFF. The V and J genes are TRBV30 and TRBJ2-1, with D possibly TRBD2 on 7 matching bases. The germline V gene encodes CDR1 GTSNPN and CDR2 SVGIG (reference sequence). There are 13 residues in the CDR3. The V and J ends lost 8 bases and 4 bases respectively, with 15 bases between them.

The chain uses TRBV6-1 and TRBJ1-5, with TRBD1 matching 8 bases. Germline V CDR1 and CDR2: MNHNS, SASEGT. Trimming cost V 7 bases and J 5 bases; bases outside gene matches: 4. The CDR3 totals 13 residues. CDR3 loop: CASINRGYQPQHF. The CDR3 DNA is TGTGCCAGCATAAACAGGGGGTATCAGCCCCAGCATTTT.

J is TRBJ1-3 and V is TRBV10-3; D ambiguous. Between the trimmed V and J ends, which lost 8 bases and 4 bases, there was a span of 12 bases. This CDR3 has 13 residues. The germline V gene has CDR1 ENHRY and CDR2 SYGVKD. The CDR3 loop is CAILSGSGNTIYF. The CDR3, as DNA: TGTGCCATCCTGTCAGGATCCGGAAACACCATATATTTT.

The V call is TRBV7-9, the J call TRBJ1-2, with D maybe TRBD1 (5 bases). The CDR3 is 16 residues long. Germline V lookup: CDR1 SEHNR, CDR2 FQNEAQ (reference sequence). V lost 5 bases, J lost 4 bases, and 20 bases lay in between. Here the CDR3 DNA reads TGTGCCAGCAGCCCGGGGGGTTCACAGGCATCCTATGGCTACACCTTC. It translates to CASSPGGSQASYGYTF.

The J gene is TRBJ1-4, the V gene TRBV25-1; maybe TRBD1 (5 bases). Trimming removed 6 bases from V and 3 bases from J, with 8 bases in between. Germline V gene sequence: CDR1 MGHDK, CDR2 SYGVNS. The CDR3 is 13 residues long. The chain's CDR3 is CASRDSSNEKLFF. CDR3 DNA sequence: TGTGCCAGCAGAGACAGTTCTAATGAAAAACTGTTTTTT. The whole variable domain, remainder taken from reference TRBV25-1 and TRBJ1-4, is EADIYQTPRYLVIGTGKKITLECSQTMGHDKMYWYQQDPGMELHLIHYSYGVNSTEKGDLSSESTVSRIRTEHFPLTLESARPSHTSQYLCASRDSSNEKLFFGSGTQLSVL.

V gene TRBV6-4 combines with J gene TRBJ1-5, with D possibly TRBD1 on 6 matching bases. This CDR3 region has 13 residues. CDR1 and CDR2 (germline): MRHNA, SNTAGT. V lost 4 bases, J lost 4 bases, and 8 bases lay in between. The CDR3 region has the DNA TGTGCCAGCAGTGTACAGGGAAATCAGCCCCAGCATTTT. This gives the protein CASSVQGNQPQHF.

This chain connects TRBV25-1 to TRBJ2-6, with 10 positions matching TRBD1. The CDR3 is made up of 17 amino acids. J lost 2 bases, V lost 6 bases, and 7 bases had no gene match. Germline V gene sequence: CDR1 MGHDK, CDR2 SYGVNS. DNA of the CDR3: TGTGCCAGCAGCCTCCGGGACAGGGGAACTGGGGCCAACGTCCTGACTTTC. As protein: CASSLRDRGTGANVLTF.

The chain joins TRBV7-2 to TRBJ1-4; 8 nucleotides agree with TRBD1. J gave up 10 bases and V 6 bases, and 10 bases lay outside the gene matches. Germline values: CDR1 SGHTA, CDR2 FQGNSA. This CDR3 region has 14 residues. The CDR3 sequence: CASRGDRGRGKLFF. CDR3 DNA: TGTGCCAGCAGGGGAGACAGGGGAAGGGGAAAACTGTTTTTT.

V and J are TRBV4-2 and TRBJ1-2; TRBD1 agrees at 7 bases. Looked up from germline, CDR1 is LGHNA and CDR2 is YNFKEQ. This CDR3 region has 16 residues. V trimming: 0 bases; J trimming: 4 bases; junction bases outside the gene matches: 8. The CDR3 nucleotides read TGTGCCAGCAGCCAAGAATTACAGGGGCACGGCTATGGCTACACCTTC. Residues: CASSQELQGHGYGYTF.

This sequence joins TRBV5-8 and TRBJ2-7; TRBD2 aligns across 10 bases. Germline V gene lookup returns CDR1 SGHTS and CDR2 YDEGEE. Trimming cost V 0 bases and J 5 bases; bases outside gene matches: 2. This CDR3 comprises 14 residues. The CDR3 loop reads CASSLGLAGDEQYF. The CDR3 region has the DNA TGTGCCAGCAGCTTGGGGCTAGCGGGAGACGAGCAGTACTTC. Full variable domain (outside the CDR3, taken from reference TRBV5-8 and TRBJ2-7): EAGVTQSPTHLIKTRGQQATLRCSPISGHTSVYWYQQALGLGLQFLLWYDEGEERNRGNFPPRFSGRQFPNYSSELNVNALELEDSALYLCASSLGLAGDEQYFGPGTRLTVT.

The chain is built from TRBV4-1 and TRBJ2-7; D may be TRBD2 (5 bases). The length of the CDR3 is 14 residues. In germline, CDR1 is MGHRA, CDR2 YSYEKL. V lost 1 base and J lost 2, with 9 bases in between. The CDR3 loop reads CASSQVGIPYEQYF. The DNA of the CDR3 is TGCGCCAGCAGCCAAGTCGGGATTCCCTACGAGCAGTACTTC.